Listed below are T cell receptor beta chains from one sample, sequenced in a study of T cell repertoires in cytomegalovirus infection. TCRdb recomputed calls from the reads with MiXCR, one row per CDR3 protein. Here the sample spans about 920,000 distinct CDR3 sequences, approximately 30% being singletons. The antigens for these receptors are not known. The starting material was cultured CD8+ T cells from PBMCs, obtained from culture after CMV antigen stimulation. These receptors were obtained from a human donor in good health (CMV status not recorded). Some clones in this sample may be carry-over from other donors' samples. The CDR3 runs from the conserved cysteine through the conserved F or W. D genes are given only for firm matches. Where a row states a size, it is once, few, many or the class of an expanded clone; other rows omit it.

D gene,CDR3 length,J gene,V gene,clone size,CDR3 DNA,CDR3 protein
-,13,TRBJ2-3,TRBV12-5,many,TGTGCTAGTGCGGGGTGGAGCACAGATACGCAGTATTTT,CASAGWSTDTQYF
TRBD1,15,TRBJ2-1,TRBV7-6,few,TGTGCCAGCAGCTTACTGGGACAGGGGATTAATGAGCAGTTCTTC,CASSLLGQGINEQFF
-,14,TRBJ2-5,TRBV7-3,-,TGTGCCAGCAGCTTAGTCCAGAGCCAAGAGACCCAGTACTTC,CASSLVQSQETQYF
-,15,TRBJ1-6,TRBV4-3,few,TGCGCCAGCAGCCAAGATACACCGGCGATTTCACCCCTCCACTTT,CASSQDTPAISPLHF
-,12,TRBJ2-2,TRBV13,-,TGTGCCAGCCTTTCGCTCACCGGGGAGCTGTTTTTT,CASLSLTGELFF
-,12,TRBJ1-5,TRBV7-6,-,TGTGCCAGCAGCGCCGACAGGCAGCCCCAGCATTTT,CASSADRQPQHF
-,14,TRBJ2-7,TRBV15,-,TGTGCCACCAGCAGTACGGGGGCCTCCTACGAGCAGTACTTC,CATSSTGASYEQYF
-,17,TRBJ1-4,TRBV11-2,few,TGTGCCAGCAGCTTAGGTTATTCGGGGGCAACTAATGAAAAACTGTTTTTT,CASSLGYSGATNEKLFF
TRBD1,14,TRBJ1-5,TRBV7-6,-,TGTGTCAGCAGCCCCGGACAGGGTGGGCAGCCCCAGCATTTT,CVSSPGQGGQPQHF
TRBD1,16,TRBJ1-1,TRBV28,few,TGTGCCAGCAGATATGAAGGGGGCTATTCGAATGGGGAAGCTTTCTTT,CASRYEGGYSNGEAFF
TRBD1,14,TRBJ2-7,TRBV7-9,-,TGTGCCACAGGCGGGACAGGGGACGGGTACGAGCAGTACTTC,CATGGTGDGYEQYF
-,15,TRBJ2-5,TRBV4-1,-,TGCGCCAGCAGCCAAGTTGCTACGGGAGAAGAGACCCAGTACTTC,CASSQVATGEETQYF
-,12,TRBJ1-2,TRBV3-1,-,TGTGCCAGCAGCCAAGATAACTATGGCTACACCTTC,CASSQDNYGYTF